The rows below give T cell receptor beta chains drawn from one sample of a study of beta chain features in type 1 diabetes. Repertoires were generated with immunoSEQ multiplex PCR, while TCRdb's copy carries only in-frame clones and drops some. The sample has hundreds of thousands of clones; under 15% are singletons. The sequenced sample consisted of naive CD4+ T cells from blood. These receptors came from a man younger than 35 with type 1 diabetes. Each CDR3 is given with its conserved first and last residue. Each record gives: J gene, CDR3 length, D gene, clone size, V gene, CDR3 protein, CDR3 DNA. A D gene is named only where the DNA matches it firmly. A clone size is listed for some rows: how often the clone was seen (once, few, many), or a class if it is expanded.

>TRBJ2-7|13|.|few|TRBV7-7
CASSSGPGYEQYF
TGTGCTAGCAGCTCCGGACCGGGCTACGAGCAGTACTTC
>TRBJ2-7|14|.|few|TRBV6-5
CASSYDAGRYEQYF
TGTGCCAGCAGTTACGACGCGGGGCGGTACGAGCAGTACTTC
>TRBJ2-4|15|.|few|TRBV7-2
CASSTETGGLYIQYF
TGTGCCAGCAGCACAGAGACAGGTGGATTGTACATTCAGTACTTC
>TRBJ1-5|14|TRBD1|.|TRBV10-2
CASRDRSTNQPQHF
TGCGCCAGCAGGGACAGGAGCACTAATCAGCCCCAGCATTTT
>TRBJ1-1|17|TRBD1|few|TRBV4-1
CASSQWVTGAMNTEAFF
TGCGCCAGCAGCCAGTGGGTGACAGGGGCCATGAACACTGAAGCTTTCTTT
>TRBJ2-5|14|.|.|TRBV14
CASSPFSGGETQYF
TGTGCCAGCAGCCCATTTAGCGGCGGGGAGACCCAGTACTTC
>TRBJ2-3|15|.|.|TRBV4-2
CASSQDREGADTQYF
TGTGCCAGCAGCCAAGACAGGGAAGGGGCAGATACGCAGTATTTT
>TRBJ2-4|14|.|few|TRBV4-1
CASSQDPGENIQYF
TGCGCCAGCAGCCAGGATCCAGGAGAAAACATTCAGTACTTC
>TRBJ1-4|15|.|few|TRBV5-6
CASSLWVVANEKLFF
TGTGCCAGCAGCTTGTGGGTGGTGGCTAATGAAAAACTGTTTTTT
>TRBJ1-1|12|.|few|TRBV28
CAIRTANTEAFF
TGTGCCATCCGGACAGCGAACACTGAAGCTTTCTTT
>TRBJ2-3|15|TRBD1|.|TRBV30
CAWSVLKTGGDTQYF
TGTGCCTGGAGTGTCCTTAAGACAGGGGGGGATACGCAGTATTTT
>TRBJ2-1|16|TRBD2|.|TRBV5-1
CASSLLAGGSYNEQFF
TGCGCCAGCAGCTTGCTAGCGGGGGGTTCCTACAATGAGCAGTTCTTC
>TRBJ1-2|12|TRBD1|few|TRBV2
CASSGQGTSYTF
TGTGCCAGCAGTGGACAGGGGACGAGCTACACCTTC
>TRBJ2-7|15|TRBD2|few|TRBV7-9
CASSSIRGGPYEQYF
TGTGCCAGCAGCTCGATACGGGGGGGACCCTACGAGCAGTACTTC
>TRBJ2-7|15|.|few|TRBV7-2
CASSRGTSPRHEQYF
TGTGCCAGCAGCAGGGGGACATCTCCACGGCACGAGCAGTACTTC
>TRBJ2-2|12|.|.|TRBV2
CASSERPPELFF
TGTGCCAGCAGTGAACGCCCTCCCGAGCTGTTTTTT
>TRBJ1-2|16|TRBD1|few|TRBV5-6
CASSPLDREHNYGYTF
TGTGCCAGCAGCCCATTAGACAGGGAACATAACTATGGCTACACCTTC
>TRBJ1-1|15|.|few|TRBV27
CASSFTSDRNTEAFF
TGTGCCAGCAGTTTCACCAGCGACAGGAACACTGAAGCTTTCTTT
>TRBJ2-3|13|TRBD1|few|TRBV29-1
CSVQKGAADTQYF
TGCAGCGTCCAAAAGGGGGCGGCAGATACGCAGTATTTT
>TRBJ1-2|14|.|.|TRBV19
CASSPGGTSGGYTF
TGTGCCAGTAGTCCGGGGGGCACCTCCGGCGGCTACACCTTC
>TRBJ1-4|14|.|few|TRBV30
CAWSPGHLNEKLFF
TGTGCCTGGAGCCCCGGACACCTTAATGAAAAACTGTTTTTT
>TRBJ2-5|16|.|.|TRBV5-1
CASSSGPGRLLETQYF
TGCGCCAGCAGCTCTGGTCCGGGACGCCTTCTGGAGACCCAGTACTTC
>TRBJ2-5|12|TRBD1|.|TRBV4-1
CASSQDRETQYF
TGCGCCAGCAGCCAGGACAGGGAGACCCAGTACTTC
>TRBJ2-5|17|TRBD2|few|TRBV7-8
CASSPWTSGGIQETQYF
TGTGCCAGCAGCCCTTGGACTAGCGGGGGGATCCAAGAGACCCAGTACTTC
>TRBJ2-7|14|.|few|TRBV1
CTSKHGTGTYEQYF
TGCACCAGCAAACACGGGACGGGGACCTACGAGCAGTACTTC